The 8 T cell receptor beta chains presented below share a single source sample, sequenced in a study of T cell changes during pregnancy in multiple sclerosis. Sequencing was performed with immunoSEQ multiplex PCR; in TCRdb, only in-frame clones are kept and a portion is missing. The sample consists of approximately 65,000 clones, 85% to 95% of them appearing once. This specimen consisted of CD8+ T cells from peripheral blood mononuclear cells, obtained in the third trimester of pregnancy. These receptors were collected from a female donor in good health, enrolled as a control in a pregnancy study.

This rearrangement joins TRBV6-4 to TRBJ1-4; D unclear. This CDR3 has 13 amino acids. The V end lost 3 bases, the J end lost 4 bases, and 6 bases lay between the germline ends. Germline CDR1 reads MRHNA; CDR2 reads SNTAGT. CDR3 coding DNA: TGTGCCAGCAGTGAACAGAATAATGAAAAACTGTTTTTT. Its protein product is CASSEQNNEKLFF.

The chain is built from TRBV9 and TRBJ1-6; TRBD1 is a possible D gene (5 bases). The CDR3 runs to 14 residues. Germline assignment: CDR1 SGDLS and CDR2 YYNGEE. Trimming shortened V by 3 bases and J by 7 bases, and 11 bases separated the two germline ends. Written as DNA, the CDR3 is TGTGCCAGCAGCGCCCGTGGGGGGAATTCACCCCTCCACTTT. It is translated as CASSARGGNSPLHF.

The V call is TRBV7-2, the J call TRBJ1-1, with D unresolved. Trimming shortened V by 8 bases and J by 0 bases, and 19 bases separated the two germline ends. The CDR3 consists of 16 residues. Germline V gene sequence: CDR1 SGHTA, CDR2 FQGNSA. CDR3 sequence (DNA): TGTGCCAGCTCCCTCCCGGAGTTACCGTTGAACACTGAAGCTTTCTTT. Its protein is CASSLPELPLNTEAFF.

Comment on this clone: A junction boundary mismatches the germline segment, possibly from a read error. V is TRBV10-3 and J is TRBJ1-1; the match to TRBD1 covers 7 bases. Per the germline V gene, CDR1 is ENHRY and CDR2 is SYGVKD. The CDR3 contains 17 residues. The CDR3, as DNA: TGTGCCATCAGTGAGTCGTTAGCAGGGGGAATACCCGCTGTCAAGATCTTT. Translation gives CAISESLAGGIPAVKIF.

The rearrangement joins TRBV15 to TRBJ1-1; TRBD1 matches at 8 bases. Germline CDR1 reads LNHNV; CDR2 reads YYDKDF (reference sequence). The CDR3 covers 15 residues. With V trimmed by 0 bases and J by 6 bases, 6 bases remained unmatched. The CDR3: CATSRDRGRVAEAFF. The CDR3 nucleotides read TGTGCCACCAGCAGAGACAGGGGGCGAGTCGCTGAAGCTTTCTTT.

The chain uses TRBV4-3 and TRBJ2-2; D is ambiguous. V lost 4 bases and J lost 6, with 12 bases in between. CDR3 size: 14 residues. Germline assignment: CDR1 LGHNA and CDR2 YSLEER. The CDR3 DNA reads as TGCGCCAGCAGCCTTATCGGGTCCTCCGGGGAGCTGTTTTTT. It is translated as CASSLIGSSGELFF.

The V call is TRBV27, the J call TRBJ1-5, with unresolved D. V lost 3 bases, J lost 0 bases, and 9 bases lay in between. CDR1 is MNHEY and CDR2 is SMNVEV in the germline V gene (reference sequence). This CDR3 is 15 amino acids long. For the CDR3, the DNA is TGTGCCAGCAGTTTTGCGCCGTATAGCAATCAGCCCCAGCATTTT. This sequence encodes CASSFAPYSNQPQHF.

This chain uses TRBV27 with TRBJ1-1, with D possibly being TRBD1 (5 bases). The CDR3 extends over 14 amino acids. Trimming pared 3 bases from V and 1 base from J, leaving 9 bases between. Germline V CDR1 and CDR2: MNHEY, SMNVEV (reference sequence). This CDR3 is CASSLLGANTEAFF. The CDR3 nucleotides read TGTGCCAGCAGTTTGTTAGGGGCGAACACTGAAGCTTTCTTT.